This T cell receptor beta chain originates from a study of blood T cell repertoires in COVID-19. Study in general: Acute and convalescent COVID-19 specimens originated in the United States, Italy and Spain. T cells, B-cell-depleted T cells, or PBMCs supplied cDNA or gDNA.

In the study's own analysis: Cell counts per sample came from amplifying reference gene primers. TCRdb keeps only in-frame clones here, not all; method: immunoSEQ multiplex PCR. D and trimming come from the DNA, and the V and J calls and clone size come from that table. The repertoire holds under 85,000 clones, with around four fifths as singletons. CDR1 MDHEN and CDR2 SYDVKM come from the germline V gene. The CDR3 sequence is 15 residues long. The ends were cut back, 3 bases at V and 6 bases at J, with 15 bases in the middle. This receptor was taken from a man older than 75 with active or convalescent COVID-19. The V and J genes are TRBV28 and TRBJ1-3; D uncertain. Specimen: peripheral blood. The CDR3 DNA is TGTGCCAGCAGTTTGGTGGGCCGTGCTGTAAACACCATATATTTT. Residues: CASSLVGRAVNTIYF.